This TCR beta chain comes out of a study of blood T cell repertoires in COVID-19. Assay: immunoSEQ multiplex PCR; the TCRdb copy retains only in-frame clones and omits some. The table includes some 150,000 clones, around 87% detected once. Germline values: CDR1 MNHEY, CDR2 SVGAGI. The CDR3 runs 15 residues. V was clipped by 11 bases and J by 1 base, with 21 bases between them. The specimen was peripheral blood. This chain connects TRBV6-5 to TRBJ2-7, with a possible D match to TRBD1 (5 bases). This TCR was recovered from a man between 45 and 60 years old with active COVID-19. The DNA for the CDR3 is TGTGCCTCAGTATCACGTCCCACAGGTTCCTACGAGCAGTACTTC. Translation gives CASVSRPTGSYEQYF.